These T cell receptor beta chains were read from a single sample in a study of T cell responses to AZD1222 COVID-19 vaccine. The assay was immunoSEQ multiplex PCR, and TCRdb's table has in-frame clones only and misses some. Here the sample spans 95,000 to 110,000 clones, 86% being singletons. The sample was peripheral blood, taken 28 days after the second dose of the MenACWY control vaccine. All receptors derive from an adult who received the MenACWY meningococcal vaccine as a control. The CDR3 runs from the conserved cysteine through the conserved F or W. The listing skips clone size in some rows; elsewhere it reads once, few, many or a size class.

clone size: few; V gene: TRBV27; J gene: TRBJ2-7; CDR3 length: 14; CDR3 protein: CASSSGLGVYEQYF
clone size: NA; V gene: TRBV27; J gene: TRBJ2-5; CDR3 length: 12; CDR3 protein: CASSLSGETQYF
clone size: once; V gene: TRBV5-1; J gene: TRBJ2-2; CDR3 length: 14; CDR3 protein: CASREKVNTGELFF
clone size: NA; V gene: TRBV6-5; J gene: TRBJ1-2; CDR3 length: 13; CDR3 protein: CASRLGGPYGYTF
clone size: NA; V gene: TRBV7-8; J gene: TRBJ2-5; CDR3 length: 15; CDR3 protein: CASSLLDPPQETQYF
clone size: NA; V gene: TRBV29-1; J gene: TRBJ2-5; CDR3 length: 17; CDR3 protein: CSAVTMGLTFPGGTQYF
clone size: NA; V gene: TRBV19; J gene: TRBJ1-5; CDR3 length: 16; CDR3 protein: CASSIVDGGSLQPQHF
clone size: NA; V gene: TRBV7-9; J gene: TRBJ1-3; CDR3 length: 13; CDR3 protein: CASSLGVGDTIYF
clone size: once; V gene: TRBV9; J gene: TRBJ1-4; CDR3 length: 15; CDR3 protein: CASSVGQATNEKLFF
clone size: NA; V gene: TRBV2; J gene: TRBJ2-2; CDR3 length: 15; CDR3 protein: CASSVGGPNTGELFF
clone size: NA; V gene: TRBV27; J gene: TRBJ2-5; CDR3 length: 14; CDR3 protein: CASSLSGQEETQYF
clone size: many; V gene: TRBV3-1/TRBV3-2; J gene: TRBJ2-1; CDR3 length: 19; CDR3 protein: CASTPRGGWGGSSYNEQFF
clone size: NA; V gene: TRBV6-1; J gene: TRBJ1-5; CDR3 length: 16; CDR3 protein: CASSAPLSRLGQPQHF
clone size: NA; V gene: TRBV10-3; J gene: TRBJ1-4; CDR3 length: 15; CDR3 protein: CAISEGRATNEKLFF
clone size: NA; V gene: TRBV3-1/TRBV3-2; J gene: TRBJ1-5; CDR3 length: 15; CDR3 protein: CASSQDSQGDQPQHF
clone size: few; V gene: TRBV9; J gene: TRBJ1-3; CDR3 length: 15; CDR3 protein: CASSPLNAEGNTIYF
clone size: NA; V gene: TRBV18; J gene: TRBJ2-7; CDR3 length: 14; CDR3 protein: CASSQDRGGHEQYF
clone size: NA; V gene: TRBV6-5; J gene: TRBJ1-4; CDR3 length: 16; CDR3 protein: CASSYRQGATNEKLFF
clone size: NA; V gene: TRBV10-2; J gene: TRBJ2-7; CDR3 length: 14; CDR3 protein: CASSGLAGAYEQYF
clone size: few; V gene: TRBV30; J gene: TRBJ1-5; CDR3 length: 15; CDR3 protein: CAWSGEGGTVKPQHF
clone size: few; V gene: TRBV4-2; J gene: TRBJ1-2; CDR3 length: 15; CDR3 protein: CASSQDMRQGGGYTF
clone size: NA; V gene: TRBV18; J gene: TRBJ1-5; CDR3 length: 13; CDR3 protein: CASSRASNQPQHF
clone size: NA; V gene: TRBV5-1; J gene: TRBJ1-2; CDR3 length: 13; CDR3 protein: CASSLDRNYGYTF
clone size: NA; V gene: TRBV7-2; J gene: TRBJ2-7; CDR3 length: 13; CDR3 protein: CASSFGGTYEQYF
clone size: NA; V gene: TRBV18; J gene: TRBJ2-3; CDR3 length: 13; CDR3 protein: CASSPFGTDTQYF
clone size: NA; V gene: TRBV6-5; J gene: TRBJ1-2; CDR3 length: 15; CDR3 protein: CASSYSTHTYQGYTF
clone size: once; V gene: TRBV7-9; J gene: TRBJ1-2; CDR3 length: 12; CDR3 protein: CASSPTGYGYTF
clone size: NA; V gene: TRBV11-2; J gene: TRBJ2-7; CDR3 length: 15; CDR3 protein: CASSLPGRTVLEQYF
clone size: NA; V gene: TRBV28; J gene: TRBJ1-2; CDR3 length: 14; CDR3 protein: CASSRSLRVEGYTF
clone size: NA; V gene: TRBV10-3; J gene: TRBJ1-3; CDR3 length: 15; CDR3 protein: CAITPETLGGNTIYF
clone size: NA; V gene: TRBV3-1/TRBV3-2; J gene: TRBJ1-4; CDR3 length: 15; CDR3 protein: CASRRRTGGNEKLFF
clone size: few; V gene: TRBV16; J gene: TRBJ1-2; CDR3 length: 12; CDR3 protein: CASSQSHYGYTF